The 18 T cell receptor beta chains reported below all come from one sample, sequenced in a study of memory CD8 T cells in hepatitis C reinfection (dated by TCRdb to between 2016 and 2019). The time point label, read with the paper, signifies: pre-reinfection, 55 to 20 weeks before reinfection detection. The sorted cells were sequenced directly ex vivo, without any in vitro expansion ahead of TCR sequencing. Library method: the immunoSEQ multiplex PCR assay. TCRdb obtained this table from immuneACCESS and retained in-frame rearrangements with V and J assigned. These tables miss some clones; where compared with another copy, unresolved V genes account for less than half of the shortfall, and the remainder is unexplained. The sample profile shows over 50,000 clones; roughly 86% of them were found once. The ten top clones hold about 1% of the sample. Material: naive CD8+ T cells sorted from blood. Interpreted using the paper, the cell subset or site label stands for: total naive CD8+CD45RO- T cells. The receptors originated from a man younger than 35 with hepatitis C virus infection.

The V gene is TRBV2, the J gene TRBJ2-1; 9 bases map to TRBD2. Germline V gene sequence: CDR1 SNHLY, CDR2 FYNNEI. The CDR3 has 20 amino acids. The ends lost 5 bases at V and 0 bases at J; junction bases unmatched: 17. Written as DNA, the CDR3 is TGTGCCAGCAGTACCCCCCAACGGCTAGCGGGAATGAGCTCCTACAATGAGCAGTTCTTC. Protein: CASSTPQRLAGMSSYNEQFF. The variable domain in full, with the rest retrieved from reference TRBV2 and TRBJ2-1, is EPEVTQTPSHQVTQMGQEVILRCVPISNHLYFYWYRQILGQKVEFLVSFYNNEISEKSEIFDDQFSVERPDGSNFTLKIRSTKLEDSAMYFCASSTPQRLAGMSSYNEQFFGPGTRLTVL.

V gene TRBV28 combines with J gene TRBJ2-1, with 7 bases fitting TRBD2. The CDR3 is 14 residues long. Germline trimming cut 4 bases from V and 7 bases from J; bases unmatched to any gene: 7. CDR1 is MDHEN, CDR2 SYDVKM, per germline. CDR3 sequence (DNA): TGTGCCAGCAGTTCTCCCTGGGGGGGAAATGAGCAGTTCTTC. This encodes CASSSPWGGNEQFF.

The V gene is TRBV4-2, the J gene TRBJ2-7, with 8 nucleotides matching TRBD2. This CDR3 region has 18 residues. Germline CDR1 reads LGHNA; CDR2 reads YNFKEQ. V shed 1 base and J 0 bases; nucleotides not matched to a gene: 11. In DNA, the CDR3 is TGTGCCAGCAGCCAAGTTACGGGTAGCGGGACTAGCTCCTACGAGCAGTACTTC. Amino acid sequence: CASSQVTGSGTSSYEQYF.

This clone is a singleton in its sample. The chain couples TRBV25-1 to TRBJ1-2; the D gene is possibly TRBD1 (6 bases). The V gene's germline CDR1 is MGHDK and CDR2 SYGVNS. This CDR3 contains 13 residues. Trimming shortened V by 9 bases and J by 2 bases, and 13 bases separated the two germline ends. The CDR3 region is CASRTTGNYGYTF. CDR3 DNA: TGTGCCAGTAGAACGACAGGAAACTATGGCTACACCTTC.

This chain joins TRBV27 and TRBJ2-7; 8 bases fit TRBD2. The CDR3 sequence is 15 residues long. Germline CDR1 and CDR2: MNHEY and SMNVEV (reference sequence). With 2 bases clipped from V and 3 bases from J, the junction kept 6 bases outside the gene matches. The CDR3: CASSLQAGDFYEQYF. In DNA form, the CDR3 reads TGTGCCAGCAGTTTACAAGCGGGAGACTTCTACGAGCAGTACTTC.

This chain connects TRBV5-6 to TRBJ2-7; 8 bases match TRBD1. Germline assignment: CDR1 SGHDT and CDR2 YYEEEE. V shed 4 bases, J shed 2 bases, and the junction held 5 bases outside the gene matches. This CDR3 has 14 residues. The CDR3 nucleotides read TGTGCCAGCAGCCTAGGACAGGGAGCCTACGAGCAGTACTTC. Encoded protein: CASSLGQGAYEQYF.

This clone was picked up a small number of times. This chain joins TRBV9 and TRBJ1-3, with D maybe TRBD1 (6 bases). V was clipped by 2 bases and J by 4 bases, with 10 bases between them. Germline V gene data show CDR1 as SGDLS and CDR2 as YYNGEE. The CDR3 has 14 amino acids. This CDR3 is CASSVSGAGNTIYF. DNA for the CDR3: TGTGCCAGCAGCGTCTCAGGGGCGGGAAACACCATATATTTT.

This clone was recorded only once. The chain is built from TRBV20-1 and TRBJ2-7; TRBD1 is a possible D gene (6 bases). The V gene lost 6 bases and the J gene lost 4 bases, with 10 bases spanning the gap. Germline CDR1 DFQATT, CDR2 SNEGSKA (reference sequence). The CDR3 runs to 11 residues. CDR3 bases: TGCAGTGCCGATAGGGGGTACGAGCAGTACTTC. Encoded protein: CSADRGYEQYF.

This chain uses TRBV4-1 with TRBJ2-3, with 11 bases matching TRBD2. V shed 3 bases and J 1 base; nucleotides not matched to a gene: 15. This CDR3 is built from 20 residues. Per the germline V gene, CDR1 is MGHRA and CDR2 is YSYEKL. The CDR3 DNA sequence: TGCGCCAGCAGCCAGAGGGGATCGCCGGGACTAGCGGACCGCACAGATACGCAGTATTTT. Its translation: CASSQRGSPGLADRTDTQYF.

The rearrangement uses TRBV5-6 and TRBJ2-1; 7 nucleotides match TRBD1. V gave up 1 base and J gave up 2 bases; unmatched junction bases: 6. CDR1 and CDR2 (germline): SGHDT, YYEEEE. The CDR3 has 16 amino acids. The CDR3: CASSLSTGIAYNEQFF. In DNA form, the CDR3 reads TGTGCCAGCAGCTTGTCGACAGGGATTGCCTACAATGAGCAGTTCTTC.

There are a few counts of this clone. The chain combines TRBV5-1 with TRBJ1-4; D perhaps matches TRBD1 (6 bases). Germline CDR1 is SGHRS and CDR2 is YFSETQ. V dropped 4 bases and J dropped 0 bases, with 13 bases sitting between them. The CDR3 loop spans 16 amino acids. The CDR3 DNA sequence: TGCGCCAGCAGCGAACAGGGTTGGGCAACTAATGAAAAACTGTTTTTT. This sequence encodes CASSEQGWATNEKLFF.

The chain recombines TRBV7-9 with TRBJ2-1; D perhaps matches TRBD2 (5 bases). The germline gives CDR1 SEHNR, CDR2 FQNEAQ (reference sequence). The germline V and J ends were trimmed by 1 base and 6 bases, with 7 bases remaining between them. CDR3 length: 13 residues. CDR3 sequence (DNA): TGTGCCAGCAGCTTAGACGGGGTCAATGAGCAGTTCTTC. This encodes CASSLDGVNEQFF.

The chain recombines TRBV27 with TRBJ1-1; D is perhaps TRBD1 (6 bases). Germline assignment: CDR1 MNHEY and CDR2 SMNVEV (reference sequence). The V end was cut by 6 bases, the J end by 0 bases, with 11 bases between. This CDR3 is built from 14 residues. Written as DNA, the CDR3 is TGTGCCAGCAGACAACAGGGCCTGAACACTGAAGCTTTCTTT. Amino acids: CASRQQGLNTEAFF.

This chain joins TRBV2 and TRBJ2-5; a weak D match, TRBD2 (5 bases). Between the trimmed V and J ends, which lost 7 bases and 5 bases, there was a span of 11 bases. CDR3 length: 12 amino acids. Germline V CDR1 and CDR2: SNHLY, FYNNEI. CDR3 in amino acids: CASTEVSETQYF. The CDR3 DNA sequence: TGTGCCAGCACGGAGGTGAGCGAGACCCAGTACTTC.

The CDR3 DNA reads as TGTGCCAGCAGCTTAGTAGCGGGGGGGAGAGAGACCCAGTACTTC. The encoded protein is CASSLVAGGRETQYF. The V and J genes are TRBV11-2 and TRBJ2-5; 11 bases map to TRBD2. V lost 1 base to trimming and J lost 4 bases; unmatched junction nucleotides: 2. The CDR3 runs to 15 residues. CDR1 SGHAT and CDR2 FQNNGV come from the germline V gene.

The chain recombines TRBV29-1 with TRBJ2-3; 11 bases agree with TRBD2. This CDR3 comprises 17 residues. V shed 4 bases, J shed 3 bases, and the junction held 12 bases outside the gene matches. In germline, CDR1 is SQVTM, CDR2 ANQGSEA. CDR3 in amino acids: CSVGHEIAGGPTDTQYF. Here the CDR3 DNA reads TGCAGCGTTGGCCATGAAATAGCGGGAGGGCCAACAGATACGCAGTATTTT.

This chain joins TRBV4-1 and TRBJ1-3; 7 bases are a match to TRBD1. After removal of 3 bases from V and 11 bases from J, the junction contained 7 bases not matched to a gene. The germline gives CDR1 MGHRA, CDR2 YSYEKL. The CDR3 is 13 residues long. The DNA for the CDR3 is TGCGCCAGCAGCCACGGAGTTACAGGGGCCATATATTTT. This sequence encodes CASSHGVTGAIYF.

This sequence joins TRBV19 and TRBJ2-7; no clear D. The CDR3 totals 13 residues. With 1 base removed from V and 4 bases from J, the gap between germline ends came to 8 bases. Per the germline V gene, CDR1 is LNHDA and CDR2 is SQIVND (reference sequence). CDR3 loop: CASSIGPGYEQYV. Written as DNA, the CDR3 is TGTGCCAGTAGTATAGGTCCAGGATACGAGCAGTACGTC.